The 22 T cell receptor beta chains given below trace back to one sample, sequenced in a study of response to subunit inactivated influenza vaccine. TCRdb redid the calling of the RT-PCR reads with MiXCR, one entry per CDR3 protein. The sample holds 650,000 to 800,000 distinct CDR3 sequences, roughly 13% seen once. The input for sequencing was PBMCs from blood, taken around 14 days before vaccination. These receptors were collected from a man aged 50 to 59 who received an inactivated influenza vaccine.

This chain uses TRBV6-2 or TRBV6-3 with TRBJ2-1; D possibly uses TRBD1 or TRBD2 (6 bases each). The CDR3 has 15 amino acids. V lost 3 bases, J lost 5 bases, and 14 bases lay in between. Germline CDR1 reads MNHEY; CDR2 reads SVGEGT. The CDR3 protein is CASSYLQEGDNEQFF. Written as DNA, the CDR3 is TGTGCCAGCAGTTATTTACAGGAGGGGGACAATGAGCAGTTCTTC.

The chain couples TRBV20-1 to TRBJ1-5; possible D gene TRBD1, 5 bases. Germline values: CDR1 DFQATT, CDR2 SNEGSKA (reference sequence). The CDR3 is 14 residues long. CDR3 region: CTPLRPRVGQPQHF. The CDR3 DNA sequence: TGCACCCCCCTTAGGCCCAGGGTGGGTCAGCCCCAGCATTTT.

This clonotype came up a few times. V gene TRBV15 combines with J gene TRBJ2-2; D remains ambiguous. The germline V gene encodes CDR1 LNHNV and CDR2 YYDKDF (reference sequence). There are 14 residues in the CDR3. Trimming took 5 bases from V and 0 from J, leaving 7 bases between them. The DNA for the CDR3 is TGTGCCACCAGCGAAGGTCCGAACACCGGGGAGCTGTTTTTT. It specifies CATSEGPNTGELFF.

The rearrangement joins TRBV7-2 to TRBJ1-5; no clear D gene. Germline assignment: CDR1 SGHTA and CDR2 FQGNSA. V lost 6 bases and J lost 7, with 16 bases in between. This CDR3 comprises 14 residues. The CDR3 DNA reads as TGTGCCAGCAGTCGTGTACCTGGTACGCAGCCCCAGCATTTT. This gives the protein CASSRVPGTQPQHF.

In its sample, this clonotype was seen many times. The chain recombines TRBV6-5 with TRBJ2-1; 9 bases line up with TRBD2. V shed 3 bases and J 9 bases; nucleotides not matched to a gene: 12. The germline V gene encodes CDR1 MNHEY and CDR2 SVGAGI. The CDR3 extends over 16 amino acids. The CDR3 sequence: CASSYSSGGTYSEQFF. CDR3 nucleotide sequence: TGTGCCAGCAGTTATTCAAGCGGGGGGACGTATAGTGAGCAGTTCTTC.

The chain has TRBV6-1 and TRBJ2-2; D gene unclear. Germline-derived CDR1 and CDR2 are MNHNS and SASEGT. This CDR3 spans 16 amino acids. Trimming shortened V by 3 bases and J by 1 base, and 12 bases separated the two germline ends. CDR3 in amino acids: CASSEIKAQNTGELFF. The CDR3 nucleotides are TGTGCCAGCAGTGAGATTAAGGCGCAGAACACCGGGGAGCTGTTTTTT.

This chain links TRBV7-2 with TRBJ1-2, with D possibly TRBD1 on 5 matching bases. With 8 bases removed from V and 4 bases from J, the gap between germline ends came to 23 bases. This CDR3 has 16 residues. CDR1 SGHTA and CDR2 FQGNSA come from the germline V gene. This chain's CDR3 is CASSSPGPTRVYGYTF. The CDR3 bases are TGTGCCAGCTCATCCCCAGGGCCAACCCGGGTCTATGGCTACACCTTC.

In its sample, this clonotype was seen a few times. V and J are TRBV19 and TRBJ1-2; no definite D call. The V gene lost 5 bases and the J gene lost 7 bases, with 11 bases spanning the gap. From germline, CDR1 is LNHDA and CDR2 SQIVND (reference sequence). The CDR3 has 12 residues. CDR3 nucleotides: TGTGCCAGTAGTCTTGAATTCTCTGGCTACACCTTC. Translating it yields CASSLEFSGYTF. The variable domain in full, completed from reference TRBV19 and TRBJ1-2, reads DGGITQSPKYLFRKEGQNVTLSCEQNLNHDAMYWYRQDPGQGLRLIYYSQIVNDFQKGDIAEGYSVSREKKESFPLTVTSAQKNPTAFYLCASSLEFSGYTFGSGTRLTVV.

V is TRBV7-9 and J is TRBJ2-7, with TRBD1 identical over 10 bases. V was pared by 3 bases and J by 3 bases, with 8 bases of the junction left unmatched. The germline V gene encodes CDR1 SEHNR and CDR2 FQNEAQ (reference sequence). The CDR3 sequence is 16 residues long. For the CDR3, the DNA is TGTGCCAGCAGCTTCCCTTTGGACAGGGGGATCTACGAGCAGTACTTC. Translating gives CASSFPLDRGIYEQYF.

The CDR3 coding sequence is TGTGCCAGCAGCCCACACAGGGGAGGGGGCACAGATACGCAGTATTTT. Translation gives CASSPHRGGGTDTQYF. This chain links TRBV4-2 with TRBJ2-3, with D possibly being TRBD1 or TRBD2 (7 bases each). CDR1 and CDR2 (germline): LGHNA, YNFKEQ. The CDR3 has 16 amino acids. Trimming removed 4 bases at V and 1 base at J, with 15 bases between.

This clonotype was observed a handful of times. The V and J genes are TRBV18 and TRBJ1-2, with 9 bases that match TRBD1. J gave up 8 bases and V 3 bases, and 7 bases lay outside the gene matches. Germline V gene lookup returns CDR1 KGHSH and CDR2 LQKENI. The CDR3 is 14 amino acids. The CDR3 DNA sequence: TGTGCCAGCTCACCCGGACAGGGGCCGGTAGGCTACACCTTC. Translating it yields CASSPGQGPVGYTF.

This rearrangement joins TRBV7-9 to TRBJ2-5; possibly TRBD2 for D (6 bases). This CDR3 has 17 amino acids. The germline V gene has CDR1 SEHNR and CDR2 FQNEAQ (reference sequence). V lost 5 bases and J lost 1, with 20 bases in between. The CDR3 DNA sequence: TGTGCCAGCAGCCCTCCCGGGGGACGGAGGATCCAAGAGACCCAGTACTTC. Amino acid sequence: CASSPPGGRRIQETQYF.

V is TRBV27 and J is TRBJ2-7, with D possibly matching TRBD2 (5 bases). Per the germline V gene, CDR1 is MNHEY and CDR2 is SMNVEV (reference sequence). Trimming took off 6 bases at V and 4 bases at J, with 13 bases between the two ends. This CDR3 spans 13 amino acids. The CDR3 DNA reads TGTGCCAGCAGCCCTGAGGGCAGGTACGAGCAGTACTTC. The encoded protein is CASSPEGRYEQYF.

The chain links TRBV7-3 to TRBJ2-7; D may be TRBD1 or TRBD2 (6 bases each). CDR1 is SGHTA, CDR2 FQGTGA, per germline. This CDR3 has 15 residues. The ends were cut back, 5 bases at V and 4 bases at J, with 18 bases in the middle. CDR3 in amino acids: CASSREGGPIYEQYF. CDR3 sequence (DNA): TGTGCCAGCAGCCGCGAGGGGGGCCCTATTTACGAGCAGTACTTC.

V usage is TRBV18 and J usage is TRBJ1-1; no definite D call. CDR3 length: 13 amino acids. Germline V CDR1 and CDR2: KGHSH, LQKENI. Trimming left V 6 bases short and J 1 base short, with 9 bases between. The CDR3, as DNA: TGTGCCAGCTCTAAACAAAAGAACACTGAAGCTTTCTTT. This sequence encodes CASSKQKNTEAFF.

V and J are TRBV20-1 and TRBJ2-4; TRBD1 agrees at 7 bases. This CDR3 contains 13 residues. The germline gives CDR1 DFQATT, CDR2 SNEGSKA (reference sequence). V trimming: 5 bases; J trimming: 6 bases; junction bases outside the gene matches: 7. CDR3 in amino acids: CSAPTGNGNIQYF. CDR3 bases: TGCAGTGCTCCGACAGGGAACGGAAACATTCAGTACTTC.

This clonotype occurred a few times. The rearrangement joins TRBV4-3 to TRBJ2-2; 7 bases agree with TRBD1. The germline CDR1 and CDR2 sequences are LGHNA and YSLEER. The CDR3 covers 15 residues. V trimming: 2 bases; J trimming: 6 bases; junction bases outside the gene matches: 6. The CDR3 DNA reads TGCGCCAGCAGCCAACGTCTAGGGGGCCCCGGGGAGCTGTTTTTT. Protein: CASSQRLGGPGELFF.

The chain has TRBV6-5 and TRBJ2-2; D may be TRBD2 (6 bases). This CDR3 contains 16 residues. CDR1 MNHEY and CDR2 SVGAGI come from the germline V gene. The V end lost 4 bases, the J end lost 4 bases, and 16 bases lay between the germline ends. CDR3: CASSSYQGGGTGELFF. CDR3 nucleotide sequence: TGTGCCAGCAGTTCCTACCAGGGAGGAGGCACCGGGGAGCTGTTTTTT.

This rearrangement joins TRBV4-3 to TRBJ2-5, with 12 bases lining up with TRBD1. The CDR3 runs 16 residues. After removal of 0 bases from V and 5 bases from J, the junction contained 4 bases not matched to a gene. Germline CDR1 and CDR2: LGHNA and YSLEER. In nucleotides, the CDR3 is TGCGCCAGCAGCCAAGATTGGGACAGGGGGCCGGAGACCCAGTACTTC. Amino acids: CASSQDWDRGPETQYF.

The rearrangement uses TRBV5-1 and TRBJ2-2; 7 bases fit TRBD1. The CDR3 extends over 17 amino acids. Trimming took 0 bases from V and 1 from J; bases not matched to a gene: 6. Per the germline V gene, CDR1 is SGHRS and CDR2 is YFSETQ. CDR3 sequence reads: CASSLGQGEMNTGELFF. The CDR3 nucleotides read TGCGCCAGCAGCTTGGGGCAGGGGGAGATGAACACCGGGGAGCTGTTTTTT.

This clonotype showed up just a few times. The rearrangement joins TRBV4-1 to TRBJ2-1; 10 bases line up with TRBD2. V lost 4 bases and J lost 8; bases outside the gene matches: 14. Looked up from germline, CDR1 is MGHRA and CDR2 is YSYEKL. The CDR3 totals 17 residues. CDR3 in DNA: TGCGCCAGCAGCCGGACCAGCCCTAGCGGGGGTCGCGATGAGCAGTTCTTC. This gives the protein CASSRTSPSGGRDEQFF.

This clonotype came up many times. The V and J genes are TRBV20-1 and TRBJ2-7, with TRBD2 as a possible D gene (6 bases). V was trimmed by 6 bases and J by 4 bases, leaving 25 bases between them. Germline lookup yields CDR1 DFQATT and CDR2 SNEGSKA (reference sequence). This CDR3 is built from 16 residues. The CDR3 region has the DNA TGCAGTGCCGAGGCACCGATAATCGGGAGTTCGTACGAGCAGTACTTC. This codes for CSAEAPIIGSSYEQYF.